The clone carrying this T cell receptor (beta chain) was recorded only once. The source of the sample is a study of blood T cell repertoires in COVID-19. Only in-frame clones appear in the TCRdb table, and some are missing; sequencing was by immunoSEQ multiplex PCR. The data contain approximately 240,000 clones, 70% to 90% of them seen just once; the ten biggest clones take up around 3%. Trimming took off 4 bases at V and 4 bases at J, with 8 bases between the two ends. The germline V gene encodes CDR1 MNHEY and CDR2 SMNVEV (reference sequence). This CDR3 contains 13 residues. The rearrangement uses TRBV27 and TRBJ2-1; possibly TRBD2 for D (5 bases). The source of this sequence is a man aged 50-59 years who had recovered from COVID-19. Material for sequencing was peripheral blood. The CDR3 sequence is CASSSSRYNEQFF. CDR3 nucleotide sequence: TGTGCCAGCAGTTCTAGCAGATACAATGAGCAGTTCTTC.